This entry describes one T cell receptor (beta chain). Its antigen is unidentified. CDR1 is MDHEN and CDR2 is SYDVKM in the germline V gene. The length of the CDR3 is 12 residues. V lost 5 bases and J lost 3, with 8 bases in between. This table comes from immunoSEQ multiplex PCR, and its TCRdb copy is limited to in-frame clones, with some not included. The sample yields tens of thousands of clones, roughly 86% seen once. This entry is derived from a study of OX40 agonist ivuxolimab in advanced cancers. Study-wide points: At 0.1 to 3.0 mg/kg and by week 6, clonal expansion occurred in CD4+ and CD8+ blood T cells.

This TCR was sampled from an adult with an advanced solid tumor such as melanoma, head and neck, liver or kidney cancer. Sequences were derived from CD4+ or CD8+ T cells sorted from blood, sampled in a trial of the OX40 agonist ivuxolimab. V usage is TRBV28 and J usage is TRBJ2-7; D remains ambiguous. The CDR3 spells CASSELLYEQYF. In DNA, the CDR3 is TGTGCCAGCAGTGAGCTTCTCTACGAGCAGTACTTC.